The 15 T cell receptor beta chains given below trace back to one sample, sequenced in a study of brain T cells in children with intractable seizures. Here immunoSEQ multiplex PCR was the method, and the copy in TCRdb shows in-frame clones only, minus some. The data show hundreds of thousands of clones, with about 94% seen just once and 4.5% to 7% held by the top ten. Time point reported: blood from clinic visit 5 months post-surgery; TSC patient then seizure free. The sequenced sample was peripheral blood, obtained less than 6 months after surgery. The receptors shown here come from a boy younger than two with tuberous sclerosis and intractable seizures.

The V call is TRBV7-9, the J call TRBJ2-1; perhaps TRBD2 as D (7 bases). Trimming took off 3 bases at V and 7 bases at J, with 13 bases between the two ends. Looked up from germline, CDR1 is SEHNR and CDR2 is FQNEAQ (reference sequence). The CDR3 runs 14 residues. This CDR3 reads CASSFGGGGNEQFF. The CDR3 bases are TGTGCCAGCAGCTTCGGGGGAGGGGGAAATGAGCAGTTCTTC.

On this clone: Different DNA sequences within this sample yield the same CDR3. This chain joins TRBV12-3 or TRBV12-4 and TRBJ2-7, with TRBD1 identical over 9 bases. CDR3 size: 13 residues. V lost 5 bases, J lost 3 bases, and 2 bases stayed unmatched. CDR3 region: CASSLTGGYEQYF. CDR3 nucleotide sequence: TGTGCCAGCAGTCTGACAGGGGGCTACGAGCAGTACTTC.

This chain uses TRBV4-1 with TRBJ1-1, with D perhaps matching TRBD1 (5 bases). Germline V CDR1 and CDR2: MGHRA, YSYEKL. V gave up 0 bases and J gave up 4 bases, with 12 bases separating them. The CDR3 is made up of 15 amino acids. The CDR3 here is CASSQDLGVGTEAFF. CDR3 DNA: TGCGCCAGCAGCCAAGATTTGGGGGTGGGCACTGAAGCTTTCTTT.

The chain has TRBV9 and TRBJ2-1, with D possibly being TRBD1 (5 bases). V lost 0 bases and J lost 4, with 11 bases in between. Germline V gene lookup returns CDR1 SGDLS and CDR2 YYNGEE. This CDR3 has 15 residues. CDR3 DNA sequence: TGTGCCAGCAGCGTAGAGCAGGGTTCGTACAATGAGCAGTTCTTC. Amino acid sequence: CASSVEQGSYNEQFF.

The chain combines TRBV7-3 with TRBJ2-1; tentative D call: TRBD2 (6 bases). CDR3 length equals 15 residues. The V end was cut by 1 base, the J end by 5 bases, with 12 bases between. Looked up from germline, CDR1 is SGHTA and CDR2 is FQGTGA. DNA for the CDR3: TGTGCCAGCAGCTTAAACTCGGGACTGAACAATGAGCAGTTCTTC. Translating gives CASSLNSGLNNEQFF. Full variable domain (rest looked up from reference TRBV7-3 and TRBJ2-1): GAGVSQTPSNKVTEKGKYVELRCDPISGHTALYWYRQSLGQGPEFLIYFQGTGAADDSGLPNDRFFAVRPEGSVSTLKIQRTERGDSAVYLCASSLNSGLNNEQFFGPGTRLTVL.

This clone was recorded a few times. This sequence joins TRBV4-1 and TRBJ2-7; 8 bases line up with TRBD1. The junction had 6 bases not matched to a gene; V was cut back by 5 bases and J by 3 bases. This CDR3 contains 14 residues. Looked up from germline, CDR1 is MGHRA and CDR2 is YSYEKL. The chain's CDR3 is CASSDDRGDYEQYF. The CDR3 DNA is TGCGCCAGCAGCGACGACAGGGGAGACTACGAGCAGTACTTC.

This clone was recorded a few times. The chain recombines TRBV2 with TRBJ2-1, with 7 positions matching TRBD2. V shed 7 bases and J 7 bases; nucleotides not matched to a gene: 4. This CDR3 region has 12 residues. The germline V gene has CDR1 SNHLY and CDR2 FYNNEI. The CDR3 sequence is CASTQLANEQFF. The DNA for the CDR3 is TGTGCCAGCACCCAACTAGCGAATGAGCAGTTCTTC.

CDR3 amino acids: CASSLTYEQYF. For the CDR3, the DNA is TGTGCCAGCAGTTTAACCTACGAGCAGTACTTC. The rearrangement joins TRBV6-6 to TRBJ2-7; D is uncertain. Trimming shortened V by 4 bases and J by 2 bases, and 3 bases separated the two germline ends. Germline lookup yields CDR1 MNHNY and CDR2 SVGAGI (reference sequence). The CDR3 runs to 11 residues.

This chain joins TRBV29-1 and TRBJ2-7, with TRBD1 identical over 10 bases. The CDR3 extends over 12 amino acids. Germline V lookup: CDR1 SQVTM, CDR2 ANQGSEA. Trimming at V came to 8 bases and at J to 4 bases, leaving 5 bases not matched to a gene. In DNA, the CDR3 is TGCAGCACCAGGACAGGGGGGTACGAGCAGTACTTC. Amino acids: CSTRTGGYEQYF.

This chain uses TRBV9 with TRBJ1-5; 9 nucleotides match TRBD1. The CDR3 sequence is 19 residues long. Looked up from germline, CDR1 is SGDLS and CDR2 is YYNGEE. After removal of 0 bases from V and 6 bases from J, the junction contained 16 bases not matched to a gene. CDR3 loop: CASSVVSNGKQGAGQPQHF. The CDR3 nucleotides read TGTGCCAGCAGCGTAGTCTCAAATGGGAAACAGGGGGCGGGTCAGCCCCAGCATTTT.

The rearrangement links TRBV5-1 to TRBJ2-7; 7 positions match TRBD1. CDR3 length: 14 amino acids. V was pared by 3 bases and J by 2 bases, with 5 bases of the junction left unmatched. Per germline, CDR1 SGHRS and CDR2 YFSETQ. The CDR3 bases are TGCGCCAGCAGCTCGACAGGGACCACCTACGAGCAGTACTTC. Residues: CASSSTGTTYEQYF.

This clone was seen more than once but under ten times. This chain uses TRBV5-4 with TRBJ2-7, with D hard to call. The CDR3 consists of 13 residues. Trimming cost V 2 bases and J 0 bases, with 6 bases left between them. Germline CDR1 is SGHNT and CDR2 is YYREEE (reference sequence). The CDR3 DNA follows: TGTGCCAGCAGCTTACCAGACTCCTACGAGCAGTACTTC. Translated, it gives CASSLPDSYEQYF. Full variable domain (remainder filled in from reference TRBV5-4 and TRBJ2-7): ETGVTQSPTHLIKTRGQQVTLRCSSQSGHNTVSWYQQALGQGPQFIFQYYREEENGRGNFPPRFSGLQFPNYSSELNVNALELDDSALYLCASSLPDSYEQYFGPGTRLTVT.

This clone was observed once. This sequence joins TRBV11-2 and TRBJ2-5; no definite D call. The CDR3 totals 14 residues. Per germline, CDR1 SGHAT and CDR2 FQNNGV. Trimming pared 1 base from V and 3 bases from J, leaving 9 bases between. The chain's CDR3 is CASSLVGFEETQYF. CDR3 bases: TGTGCCAGCAGCTTAGTGGGATTCGAAGAGACCCAGTACTTC.

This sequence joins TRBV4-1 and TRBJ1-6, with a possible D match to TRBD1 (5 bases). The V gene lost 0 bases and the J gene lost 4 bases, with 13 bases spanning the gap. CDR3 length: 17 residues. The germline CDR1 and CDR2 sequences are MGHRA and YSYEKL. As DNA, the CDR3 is TGCGCCAGCAGCCAAGATCCGCCCAGGGAATATAATTCACCCCTCCACTTT. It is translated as CASSQDPPREYNSPLHF.

The CDR3 bases are TGCGCCAGCAGCTTCGGGACTAGCGGTAACAATGAGCAGTTCTTC. Amino acids: CASSFGTSGNNEQFF. J is TRBJ2-1 and V is TRBV4-1, with 11 bases aligning to TRBD2. The ends lost 5 bases at V and 5 bases at J; junction bases unmatched: 5. This CDR3 region has 15 residues. Germline loops: CDR1 MGHRA, CDR2 YSYEKL.